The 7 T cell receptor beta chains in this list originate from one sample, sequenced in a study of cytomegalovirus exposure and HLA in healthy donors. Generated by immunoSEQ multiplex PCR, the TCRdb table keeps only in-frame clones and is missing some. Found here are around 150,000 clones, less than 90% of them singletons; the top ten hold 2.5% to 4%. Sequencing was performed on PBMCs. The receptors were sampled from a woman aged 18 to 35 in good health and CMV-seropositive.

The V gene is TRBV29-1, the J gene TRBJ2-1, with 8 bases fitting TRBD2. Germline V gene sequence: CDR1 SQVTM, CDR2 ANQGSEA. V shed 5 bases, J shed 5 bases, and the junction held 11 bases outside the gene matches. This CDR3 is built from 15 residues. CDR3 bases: TGCAGCGTTTTAGTGGGGACTAGTAGACACAATGAGCAGTTCTTC. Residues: CSVLVGTSRHNEQFF.

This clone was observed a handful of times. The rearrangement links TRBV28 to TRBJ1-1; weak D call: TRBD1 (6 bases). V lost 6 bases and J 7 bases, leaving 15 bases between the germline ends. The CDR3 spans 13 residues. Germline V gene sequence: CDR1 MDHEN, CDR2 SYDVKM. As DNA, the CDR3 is TGTGCCAGCAGCCCGGACAGTCCAGATGAAGCTTTCTTT. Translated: CASSPDSPDEAFF.

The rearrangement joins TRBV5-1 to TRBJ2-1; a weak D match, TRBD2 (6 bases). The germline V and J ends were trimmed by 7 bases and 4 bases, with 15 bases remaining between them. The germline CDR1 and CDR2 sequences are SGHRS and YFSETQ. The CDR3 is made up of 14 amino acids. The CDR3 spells CASGSGSGYNEQFF. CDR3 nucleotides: TGCGCCAGCGGATCCGGGAGCGGGTACAATGAGCAGTTCTTC.

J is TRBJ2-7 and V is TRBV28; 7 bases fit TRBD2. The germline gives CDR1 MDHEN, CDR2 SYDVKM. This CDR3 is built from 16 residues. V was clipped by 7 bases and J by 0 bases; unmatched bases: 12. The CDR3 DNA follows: TGTGCCAGCACCCCTGGGGGGGGTGCACACTCCTACGAGCAGTACTTC. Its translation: CASTPGGGAHSYEQYF.

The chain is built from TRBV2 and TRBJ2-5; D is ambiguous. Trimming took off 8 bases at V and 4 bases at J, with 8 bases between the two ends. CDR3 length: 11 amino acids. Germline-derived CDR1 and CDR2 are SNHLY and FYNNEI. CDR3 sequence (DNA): TGTGCCAGCTGTCAGCGAGAGACCCAGTACTTC. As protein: CASCQRETQYF.

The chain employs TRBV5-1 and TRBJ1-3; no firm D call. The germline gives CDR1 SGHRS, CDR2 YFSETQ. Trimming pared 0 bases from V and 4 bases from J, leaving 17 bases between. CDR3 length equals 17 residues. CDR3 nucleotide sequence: TGCGCCAGCAGCTTGGCCGAGGTCTCTTCGGGAGGAAACACCATATATTTT. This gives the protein CASSLAEVSSGGNTIYF.

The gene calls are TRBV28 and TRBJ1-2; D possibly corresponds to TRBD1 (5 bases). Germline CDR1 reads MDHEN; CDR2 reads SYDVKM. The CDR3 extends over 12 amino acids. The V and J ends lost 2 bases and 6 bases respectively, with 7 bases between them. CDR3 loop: CASSLGGDGYTF. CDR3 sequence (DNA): TGTGCCAGCAGTTTAGGGGGGGATGGCTACACCTTC.